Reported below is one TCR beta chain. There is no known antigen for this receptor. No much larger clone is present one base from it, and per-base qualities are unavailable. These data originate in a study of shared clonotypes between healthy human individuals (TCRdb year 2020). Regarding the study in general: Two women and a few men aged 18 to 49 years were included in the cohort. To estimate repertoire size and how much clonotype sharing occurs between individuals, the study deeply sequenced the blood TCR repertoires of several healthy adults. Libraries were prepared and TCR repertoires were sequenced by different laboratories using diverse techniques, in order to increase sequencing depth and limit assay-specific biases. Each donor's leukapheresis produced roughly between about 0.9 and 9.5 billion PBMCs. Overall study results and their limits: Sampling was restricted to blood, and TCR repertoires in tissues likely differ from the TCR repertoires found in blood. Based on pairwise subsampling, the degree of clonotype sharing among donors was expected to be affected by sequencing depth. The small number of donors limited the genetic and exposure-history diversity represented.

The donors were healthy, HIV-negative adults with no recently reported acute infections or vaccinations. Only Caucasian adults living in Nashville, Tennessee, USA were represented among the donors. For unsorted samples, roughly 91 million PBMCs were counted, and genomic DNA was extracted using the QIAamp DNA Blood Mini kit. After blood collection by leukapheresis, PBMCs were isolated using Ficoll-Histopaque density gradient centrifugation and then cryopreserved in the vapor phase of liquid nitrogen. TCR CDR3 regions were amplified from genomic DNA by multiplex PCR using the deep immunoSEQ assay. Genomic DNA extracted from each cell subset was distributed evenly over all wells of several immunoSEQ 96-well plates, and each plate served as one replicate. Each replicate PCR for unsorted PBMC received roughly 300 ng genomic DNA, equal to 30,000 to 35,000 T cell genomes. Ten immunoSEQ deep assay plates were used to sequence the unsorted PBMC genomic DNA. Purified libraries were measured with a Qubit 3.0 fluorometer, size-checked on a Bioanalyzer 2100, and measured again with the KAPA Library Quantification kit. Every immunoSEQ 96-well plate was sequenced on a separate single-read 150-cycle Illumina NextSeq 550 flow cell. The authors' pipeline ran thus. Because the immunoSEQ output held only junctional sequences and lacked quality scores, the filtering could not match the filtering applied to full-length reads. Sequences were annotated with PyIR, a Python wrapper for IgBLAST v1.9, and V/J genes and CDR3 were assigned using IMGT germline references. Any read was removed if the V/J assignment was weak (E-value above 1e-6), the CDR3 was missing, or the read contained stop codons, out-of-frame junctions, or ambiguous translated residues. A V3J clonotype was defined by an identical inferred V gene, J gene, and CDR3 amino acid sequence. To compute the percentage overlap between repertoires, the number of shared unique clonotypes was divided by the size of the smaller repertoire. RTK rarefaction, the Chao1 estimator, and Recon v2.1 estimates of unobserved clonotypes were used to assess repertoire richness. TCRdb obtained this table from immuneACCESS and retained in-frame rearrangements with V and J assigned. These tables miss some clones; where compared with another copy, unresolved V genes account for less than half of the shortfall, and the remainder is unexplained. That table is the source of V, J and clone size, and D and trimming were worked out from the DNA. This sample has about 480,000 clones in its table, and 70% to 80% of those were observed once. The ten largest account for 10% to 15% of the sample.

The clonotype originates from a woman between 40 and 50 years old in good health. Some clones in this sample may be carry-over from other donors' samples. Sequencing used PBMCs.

The DNA sequence is as follows: TGTGCCAGCAGTTGGACAGGGGGACAAGAGACCCAGTACTTC. It translates as CASSWTGGQETQYF. Recombination connected TRBV28 to TRBJ2-5; 10 junctional bases match TRBD1. Including the terminal cysteine and phenylalanine, the CDR3 comprises 14 residues. Just CDR3 DNA is preserved here, 42 bases in frame from base 1. Trimming leaves V shorter by 4 bases and J shorter by 2 bases, with the junction holding 1 base beyond the gene matches. CDR1 and CDR2 (MDHEN, SYDVKM) derive from the germline V gene.